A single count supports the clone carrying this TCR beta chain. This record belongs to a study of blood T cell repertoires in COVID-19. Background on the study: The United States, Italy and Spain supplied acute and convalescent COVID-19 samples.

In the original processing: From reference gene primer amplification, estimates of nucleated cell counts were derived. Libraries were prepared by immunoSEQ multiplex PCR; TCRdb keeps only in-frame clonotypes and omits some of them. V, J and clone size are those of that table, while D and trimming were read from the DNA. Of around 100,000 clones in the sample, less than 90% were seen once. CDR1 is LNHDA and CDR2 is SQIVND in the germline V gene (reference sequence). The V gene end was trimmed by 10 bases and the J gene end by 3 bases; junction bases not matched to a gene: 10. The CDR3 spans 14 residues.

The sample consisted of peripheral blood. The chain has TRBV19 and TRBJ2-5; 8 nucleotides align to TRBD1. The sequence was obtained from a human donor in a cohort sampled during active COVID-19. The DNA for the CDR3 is TGTGCCACCTTAGACAGGGGTGGAAAAGAGACCCAGTACTTC. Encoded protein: CATLDRGGKETQYF.